Shown below are 31 T cell receptor beta chains from a single sample sequenced in a study of beta chain features in type 1 diabetes. Sequenced material consisted of expressed TCRB transcripts (all of the isolated RNA was reverse transcribed). TCRdb's table, derived via immunoSEQ multiplex PCR, lists solely in-frame clones and lacks some. The sample includes almost 250,000 clones, roughly 15% of them seen just once. Sequenced input: naive CD4+ T cells from blood. The source of these receptors is a middle-aged woman in good health.

In DNA, the CDR3 is TGTGCCAGCAGCCGAGGACAGTCTAGCGGAAACACCATATATTTT. Protein: CASSRGQSSGNTIYF. This rearrangement joins TRBV6-5 to TRBJ1-3; D is possibly TRBD1 (6 bases). The CDR3 length is 15 residues. The germline V gene has CDR1 MNHEY and CDR2 SVGAGI. The V end was cut by 6 bases, the J end by 4 bases, with 16 bases between.

This clone was seen more than once but under ten times. The V call is TRBV29-1, the J call TRBJ1-4; 7 nucleotides agree with TRBD1. Trimming removed 7 bases from V and 10 bases from J; junction bases left unmatched: 15. This CDR3 region has 14 residues. Per the germline V gene, CDR1 is SQVTM and CDR2 is ANQGSEA. CDR3 sequence: CSARGQTNTGKLFF. The CDR3 DNA reads TGCAGCGCCCGGGGACAGACCAACACTGGAAAACTGTTTTTT.

The genes are TRBV5-1 and TRBJ2-1, with D tentatively TRBD1 (6 bases). The V gene's germline CDR1 is SGHRS and CDR2 YFSETQ. V was cut by 4 bases and J by 9 bases, with 23 bases left in between. CDR3 length: 16 amino acids. The CDR3 nucleotides read TGCGCCAGCAGCACATGGACAGACCGGCGGGTAGGTGAGCAGTTCTTC. Translated, it gives CASSTWTDRRVGEQFF.

This clone was counted only a few times. V usage is TRBV7-2 and J usage is TRBJ2-1; the D gene is possibly TRBD1 (6 bases). This CDR3 has 15 amino acids. V dropped 1 base and J dropped 2 bases, with 9 bases sitting between them. Per germline, CDR1 SGHTA and CDR2 FQGNSA. In DNA form, the CDR3 reads TGTGCCAGCAGCTTAGACCGGACAGCCTACAATGAGCAGTTCTTC. This translates into CASSLDRTAYNEQFF.

This clone was seen more than once but under ten times. The rearrangement uses TRBV5-4 and TRBJ2-5; D may be TRBD2 (7 bases). V lost 3 bases and J 0 bases, leaving 12 bases between the germline ends. CDR1 and CDR2 from the germline V gene are SGHNT and YYREEE (reference sequence). This CDR3 comprises 15 residues. DNA for the CDR3: TGTGCCAGCAGCTGGGGGCGGGGGAACCAAGAGACCCAGTACTTC. Amino acids: CASSWGRGNQETQYF.

The chain recombines TRBV19 with TRBJ2-2, with TRBD1 as a possible D gene (6 bases). CDR1 is LNHDA and CDR2 is SQIVND in the germline V gene (reference sequence). Trimming removed 11 bases at V and 9 bases at J, with 19 bases between. The CDR3 totals 13 residues. The CDR3 nucleotides read TGTGCCTCACGTGGGTACAGGGAAAGGGAGCTGTTTTTT. As protein: CASRGYRERELFF.

The chain has TRBV4-3 and TRBJ2-7, with 8 nucleotides matching TRBD2. The J segment lost 4 bases and the V segment lost 0 bases, leaving 8 bases of the junction unmatched. The germline gives CDR1 LGHNA, CDR2 YSLEER. This CDR3 has 16 amino acids. The DNA of the CDR3 is TGCGCCAGCAGCCAAGAACGTCGCGGGGGGTTATACGAGCAGTACTTC. Amino acid sequence: CASSQERRGGLYEQYF.

Ten or more counts support this clone. The CDR3 reads CASSPLSDEKLFF. Written as DNA, the CDR3 is TGTGCCAGCTCGCCGTTGTCGGATGAAAAACTGTTTTTT. This rearrangement joins TRBV18 to TRBJ1-4, with unresolved D. CDR1 and CDR2 from the germline V gene are KGHSH and LQKENI. This CDR3 is 13 amino acids long. Trimming removed 6 bases at V and 6 bases at J, with 11 bases between. Full variable domain (outside the CDR3, taken from reference TRBV18 and TRBJ1-4): NAGVMQNPRHLVRRRGQEARLRCSPMKGHSHVYWYRQLPEEGLKFMVYLQKENIIDESGMPKERFSAEFPKEGPSILRIQQVVRGDSAAYFCASSPLSDEKLFFGSGTQLSVL.

V is TRBV19 and J is TRBJ1-4; D not certain. Between the trimmed V and J ends, which lost 4 bases and 3 bases, there was a span of 12 bases. Germline V gene sequence: CDR1 LNHDA, CDR2 SQIVND (reference sequence). There are 15 residues in the CDR3. In nucleotides, the CDR3 is TGTGCCAGTAGTACCTCAGCGGTCGCTAATGAAAAACTGTTTTTT. Translating gives CASSTSAVANEKLFF.

This clone occurred a few times. The chain combines TRBV9 with TRBJ1-6, with 9 bases that match TRBD1. Germline V CDR1 and CDR2: SGDLS, YYNGEE. The CDR3 extends over 19 amino acids. The trim removed 2 bases at V and 6 bases at J, leaving 15 bases unmatched. Here the CDR3 reads CASSVSLRGQGNFNSPLHF. CDR3 DNA sequence: TGTGCCAGCAGCGTGTCCCTTCGAGGACAGGGGAATTTTAATTCACCCCTCCACTTT.

The rearrangement links TRBV7-9 to TRBJ1-2; the D gene is possibly TRBD1 (6 bases). Germline CDR1 SEHNR, CDR2 FQNEAQ (reference sequence). The CDR3 consists of 12 residues. V lost 4 bases and J 7 bases, leaving 10 bases between the germline ends. CDR3 in DNA: TGTGCCAGCAGCTCGCAGGGGACTGGCTACACCTTC. Its protein product is CASSSQGTGYTF.

The table lists this clone with a few counts. This rearrangement joins TRBV6-5 to TRBJ1-4; 7 nucleotides align to TRBD1. CDR1 and CDR2 from the germline V gene are MNHEY and SVGAGI. CDR3 length equals 13 residues. The V gene end was trimmed by 8 bases and the J gene end by 5 bases; junction bases not matched to a gene: 5. DNA for the CDR3: TGTGCCAGCCGGGACAGAGTGAATGAAAAACTGTTTTTT. The encoded protein is CASRDRVNEKLFF.

This chain connects TRBV9 to TRBJ2-7; the D gene is possibly TRBD1 (5 bases). V lost 3 bases and J 3 bases, leaving 16 bases between the germline ends. CDR1 and CDR2 (germline): SGDLS, YYNGEE. The length of the CDR3 is 15 residues. The CDR3 DNA reads as TGTGCCAGCAGCGAAAGTCAGGGCACCGGCTACGAGCAGTACTTC. As protein: CASSESQGTGYEQYF.

This clone was observed a handful of times. The chain joins TRBV2 to TRBJ2-1, with TRBD2 matching 11 bases. Germline V gene data show CDR1 as SNHLY and CDR2 as FYNNEI. V shed 1 base, J shed 8 bases, and the junction held 4 bases outside the gene matches. The CDR3 length is 15 residues. CDR3 nucleotide sequence: TGTGCCAGCAGTGAAGTAGCGGGGGGGCGCGATGAGCAGTTCTTC. Translated: CASSEVAGGRDEQFF.

This clone came up a few times. The chain uses TRBV7-2 and TRBJ1-2, with 8 positions matching TRBD1. The CDR3 has 14 amino acids. The germline gives CDR1 SGHTA, CDR2 FQGNSA. The V segment lost 1 base and the J segment 6 bases; nucleotides outside the gene matches: 4. The CDR3 reads CASSLDGTGNGYTF. The CDR3 bases are TGTGCCAGCAGCTTAGATGGGACAGGCAATGGCTACACCTTC.

This clone was counted a few times. The chain employs TRBV2 and TRBJ2-7; 9 bases line up with TRBD1. The length of the CDR3 is 14 residues. Unmatched junction bases numbered 7, after V lost 6 bases and J lost 4 bases. Germline V lookup: CDR1 SNHLY, CDR2 FYNNEI. The CDR3 spells CASRATGGLYEQYF. The CDR3, as DNA: TGTGCCAGCAGGGCAACAGGGGGCCTGTACGAGCAGTACTTC.

The rearrangement links TRBV9 to TRBJ2-3; D unresolved. The CDR3 runs 14 residues. From germline, CDR1 is SGDLS and CDR2 YYNGEE. The V end lost 4 bases, the J end lost 0 bases, and 9 bases lay between the germline ends. The CDR3 here is CASSPTTSTDTQYF. CDR3 bases: TGTGCCAGCAGCCCAACTACCAGCACAGATACGCAGTATTTT.

This clone was counted a few times. This chain connects TRBV25-1 to TRBJ2-3; a possible D gene is TRBD2 (7 bases). V shed 3 bases and J shed 0 bases, with 13 bases lying between them. CDR1 is MGHDK, CDR2 SYGVNS, per germline. The CDR3 is made up of 16 amino acids. CDR3 amino acids: CASSDRAGASTDTQYF. The DNA for the CDR3 is TGTGCCAGCAGTGATAGGGCGGGGGCTAGCACAGATACGCAGTATTTT.

The CDR3 loop reads CASSFSAGGRDTQYF. CDR3 bases: TGTGCCAGCAGCTTTTCGGCGGGGGGTAGAGATACGCAGTATTTT. J is TRBJ2-3 and V is TRBV7-6; 8 bases are a match to TRBD2. The CDR3 totals 15 residues. The germline gives CDR1 SGHVS, CDR2 FNYEAQ. J was trimmed by 5 bases and V by 3 bases; bases with no gene match: 7.

This clone has a handful of counts. CDR3 DNA: TGTGCCAGCAGCCAACTAATGGCAGGGGGCTACGAGCAGTACTTC. This gives the protein CASSQLMAGGYEQYF. This chain uses TRBV11-2 with TRBJ2-7; 7 positions match TRBD1. J was trimmed by 3 bases and V by 5 bases; bases with no gene match: 10. Germline lookup yields CDR1 SGHAT and CDR2 FQNNGV. This CDR3 comprises 15 residues.

This clone was observed a few times. This chain links TRBV19 with TRBJ1-6, with TRBD1 matching over 8 bases. CDR3 length: 15 amino acids. Germline CDR1 and CDR2: LNHDA and SQIVND (reference sequence). Trimming took 6 bases from V and 13 from J; bases not matched to a gene: 14. The CDR3 protein is CASRDRAASNGPLHF. The CDR3 DNA reads TGTGCCAGTAGGGACAGGGCGGCCTCGAATGGGCCCCTCCACTTT.

There are a few counts of this clone. This chain uses TRBV7-9 with TRBJ2-6; 8 bases align to TRBD1. CDR3 length: 16 amino acids. V was pared by 4 bases and J by 9 bases, with 11 bases of the junction left unmatched. In germline, CDR1 is SEHNR, CDR2 FQNEAQ (reference sequence). Written as DNA, the CDR3 is TGTGCCAGCAGCTGGGGACAGGCGCTGGGTGACAACGTCCTGACTTTC. The encoded protein is CASSWGQALGDNVLTF.

The rearrangement links TRBV5-1 to TRBJ1-2; D perhaps matches TRBD1 (6 bases). The germline CDR1 and CDR2 sequences are SGHRS and YFSETQ. Trimming took off 4 bases at V and 4 bases at J, with 11 bases between the two ends. This CDR3 spans 13 amino acids. The CDR3 nucleotides read TGCGCCAGCAGCCCCGGACAGCTCTATGGCTACACCTTC. This codes for CASSPGQLYGYTF.

Ten or more counts support this clone. The rearrangement uses TRBV23-1 and TRBJ1-5, with 8 bases lining up with TRBD1. TRBV23-1 is annotated as an ORF whose role is uncertain. Germline trimming cut 4 bases from V and 6 bases from J; bases unmatched to any gene: 8. The CDR3 totals 15 residues. CDR3 sequence reads: CASSPQGAIGQPQHF. Written as DNA, the CDR3 is TGCGCCAGCAGTCCGCAGGGGGCGATAGGTCAGCCCCAGCATTTT.

This clone was recorded many times. This chain connects TRBV11-1 to TRBJ2-5; D unclear. Per germline, CDR1 SGHAT and CDR2 FQDESV (reference sequence). The CDR3 is 11 amino acids. V lost 6 bases and J lost 5, with 7 bases in between. CDR3 DNA sequence: TGTGCCAGCAGACGCGAGGAGACCCAGTACTTC. Translating it yields CASRREETQYF. The whole variable domain, remainder taken from reference TRBV11-1 and TRBJ2-5, is EAEVAQSPRYKITEKSQAVAFWCDPISGHATLYWYRQILGQGPELLVQFQDESVVDDSQLPKDRFSAERLKGVDSTLKIQPAELGDSAMYLCASRREETQYFGPGTRLLVL.

This clone was counted a few times. The V gene is TRBV5-1, the J gene TRBJ1-5, with D perhaps TRBD1 (5 bases). In germline, CDR1 is SGHRS, CDR2 YFSETQ. This CDR3 comprises 18 residues. V was clipped by 1 base and J by 6 bases, with 23 bases between them. CDR3 loop: CASSLNPGTGAVVQPQHF. The CDR3 DNA is TGCGCCAGCAGCTTGAACCCAGGGACTGGGGCGGTCGTTCAGCCCCAGCATTTT.

There are many counts of this clone. CDR3 protein: CASSPTDNTGANVLTF. CDR3 nucleotides: TGTGCCAGCAGCCCAACGGACAACACTGGGGCCAACGTCCTGACTTTC. The chain uses TRBV7-9 and TRBJ2-6; a weak D match, TRBD1 (5 bases). V was cut by 5 bases and J by 2 bases, with 13 bases left in between. Germline V gives CDR1 SEHNR, CDR2 FQNEAQ (reference sequence). The length of the CDR3 is 16 residues.

There are a few counts of this clone. V and J are TRBV5-1 and TRBJ1-1; 8 bases are a match to TRBD1. This CDR3 contains 14 residues. CDR1 is SGHRS, CDR2 YFSETQ, per germline. Trimming took 2 bases from V and 5 from J; bases not matched to a gene: 5. The CDR3 is CASSFQGAQTEAFF. As DNA, the CDR3 is TGCGCCAGCAGCTTCCAGGGGGCGCAGACTGAAGCTTTCTTT.

CDR3 coding DNA: TGTGCCAGCAGCTCCACTGACGGTAGCGGGGGGGCCCGCAATGAGCAGTTCTTC. Protein product: CASSSTDGSGGARNEQFF. V and J are TRBV13 and TRBJ2-1; 11 nucleotides match TRBD2. Germline V CDR1 and CDR2: PRHDT, FYEKMQ (reference sequence). V trimming: 4 bases; J trimming: 6 bases; junction bases outside the gene matches: 14. This CDR3 has 18 residues.

The rearrangement links TRBV5-1 to TRBJ2-7, with 10 positions matching TRBD2. Germline loops: CDR1 SGHRS, CDR2 YFSETQ. Trimming at V came to 3 bases and at J to 4 bases, leaving 4 bases not matched to a gene. There are 14 residues in the CDR3. The CDR3 DNA follows: TGCGCCAGCAGCTATCAAGCGGGGGGGTACGAGCAGTACTTC. This codes for CASSYQAGGYEQYF.

The chain links TRBV7-6 to TRBJ1-1; the D gene is possibly TRBD1 (6 bases). The CDR3 is 14 residues long. V was trimmed by 6 bases and J by 4 bases, leaving 15 bases between them. The germline gives CDR1 SGHVS, CDR2 FNYEAQ. The CDR3 loop reads CASSAEGVSTEAFF. CDR3 coding DNA: TGTGCCAGCAGTGCCGAGGGGGTAAGCACTGAAGCTTTCTTT.